A selection of T cell receptor beta chains follows, all from one sample in a study of graft-versus-host responses after intestinal transplantation. This table comes from immunoSEQ multiplex PCR, and its TCRdb copy is limited to in-frame clones, with some not included. The sample has several thousand clones, less than 40% seen once. The sequenced sample was alloreactive CD8+ T cells from a mixed lymphocyte reaction culture, obtained before transplantation. These receptors came from a human patient who was an organ donor for intestinal transplantation. Both conserved end residues are part of each CDR3. D genes are given only for firm matches. The size of a clone is reported for some rows only, either as once, few or many, or as a class for expanded clones.

J gene	clone size	D gene	V gene	CDR3 length	CDR3 DNA	CDR3 protein
TRBJ2-7	-	-	TRBV11-1	14	TGTGCCAGCAGTCATTCAACCCGAGGATTTGAGCAGTACTTC	CASSHSTRGFEQYF
TRBJ2-2	few	-	TRBV5-4	18	TGTGCCAGCAGCTTGGAAGTATTTCATCAGGGGTCGCACCGGGGAGCTGTTTTT	CASSLEVFHQGSHRGAVF
TRBJ1-1	-	-	TRBV2	15	TGTGCCAGCAGTACCGGCGACAGCGCGTACACTGAAGCTTTCTTT	CASSTGDSAYTEAFF
TRBJ2-7	-	-	TRBV7-3	11	TGTGCCAGCAGCTTATGGGACGAGCAGTACTTC	CASSLWDEQYF
TRBJ2-7	-	-	TRBV18	13	TGTGCCAGCTCCCAACCAGGAGGCAGCGAGCAGTACTTC	CASSQPGGSEQYF
TRBJ1-5	-	-	TRBV19	16	TGTGCCAGTAGTATCCTCGGGGGAAACGGCAATCAGCCCCAGCATTTT	CASSILGGNGNQPQHF
TRBJ2-7	few	-	TRBV6-6	13	TGTGCCAGCAGTTACTTCGGGGGAGGCGAGCAGTACTTC	CASSYFGGGEQYF
TRBJ2-1	-	-	TRBV18	13	TGTGCCAGCTCACCACTAGACGGGGATGAGCAGTTCTTC	CASSPLDGDEQFF
TRBJ1-5	once	-	TRBV6-5	15	TGTGCCAGCAGTCCCGGGACAATTGACAATCAGCCCCAGCATTTT	CASSPGTIDNQPQHF
TRBJ1-1	large	TRBD1	TRBV7-3	13	TGTGCCAGCAGCTTTACAGGGGGCACTGAAGCTTTCTTT	CASSFTGGTEAFF
TRBJ2-7	large	-	TRBV7-9	14	TGTGCCAGCAGCCACCGGGACAAACCCTACGAGCAGTACTTC	CASSHRDKPYEQYF
TRBJ1-1	-	-	TRBV4-1	17	TGCGCCAGCAGCCAGGAGCCGGGACGCCTTGCAGGCACTGAAGCTTTCTTT	CASSQEPGRLAGTEAFF
TRBJ2-3	-	TRBD2	TRBV5-6	18	TGTGCCAGCAGCTCCCGACAGGTTGGTCTAGCGGGGGCAGATACGCAGTATTTT	CASSSRQVGLAGADTQYF
TRBJ2-6	few	-	TRBV4-1	18	TGCGCCCGCAGCCGGCCCTTAGGGGGGGGATCTGGGGCCAACGTCCTGACTTTC	CARSRPLGGGSGANVLTF
TRBJ1-2	-	-	TRBV13	12	TGTGCCAGCAGCTTCGGGACGGGTGGCTACACCTTC	CASSFGTGGYTF
TRBJ2-7	few	-	TRBV6-5	14	TGTGCCAGCAGTTATAGCGACCCTCTCTACGAGCAGTACTTC	CASSYSDPLYEQYF
TRBJ1-2	-	-	TRBV11-2	14	TGCGCCAGCAGCCAAGATCGCTACAACTATGGCTACACCTTC	CASSQDRYNYGYTF
TRBJ1-1	few	-	TRBV11-1	15	TGTGCCAGCAGCACCACGCCAGGTGGGAACACTGAAGCTTTCTTT	CASSTTPGGNTEAFF
TRBJ2-7	-	-	TRBV18	14	TGTGCCAGCTCACCACCGTTACAGCCCTACGAGCAGTACTTC	CASSPPLQPYEQYF
TRBJ2-1	few	-	TRBV11-2	14	TGTGCCAGCAGCTTAAGCGTAATTCGGGATGAGCAGTTCTTC	CASSLSVIRDEQFF
TRBJ2-5	-	TRBD2	TRBV7-8	17	TGTGCCAGCAGCCACTGGACTAGCGGGGGGGCTAAAGAGACCCAGTACTTC	CASSHWTSGGAKETQYF
TRBJ2-7	-	TRBD2	TRBV7-9	14	TGTGCCACCTCAAAGACTAGCGGGGGCTACGAGCAGTACTTC	CATSKTSGGYEQYF
TRBJ2-5	few	TRBD1	TRBV9	15	TGTGCCAGCAACAATGGACAGGGGGCGCGTTGGACCCAGTACTTC	CASNNGQGARWTQYF
TRBJ2-7	-	TRBD1	TRBV5-6	16	TGTGCCAGCAGCTTGGATTCTGGGACAGTCTCCTACGAGCAGTACTTC	CASSLDSGTVSYEQYF
TRBJ2-7	medium-sized	TRBD1	TRBV6-5	12	TGTGCCAGCACAGGGGGCTCCTACGAGCAGTACTTC	CASTGGSYEQYF
TRBJ2-3	-	-	TRBV7-9	13	TGTGCCAGCAGCTTTATAAGCGGAGATACGCAGTATTTT	CASSFISGDTQYF
TRBJ1-2	-	-	TRBV7-9	14	TGTGCCAGCAGCTTAGGGGTAGGGATACAGGGCTACACCTTC	CASSLGVGIQGYTF
TRBJ2-7	-	-	TRBV4-2	12	TGTGCCAGCAGCCTCGTGGCCTACGAGCAGTACTTC	CASSLVAYEQYF
TRBJ1-2	medium-sized	-	TRBV15	15	TGTGCCACCAGAGGACAGATTTCTGCGTCCTATGGCTACACCTTC	CATRGQISASYGYTF
TRBJ1-2	medium-sized	-	TRBV5-6	13	TGTGCCAGCAGCTTGCGGGGGGACTATGGCTACACCTTC	CASSLRGDYGYTF
TRBJ1-6	few	-	TRBV6-5	14	TGTGCCAGCAGGGGACCGCGGAGGGATTCGGCCCTCCACTTT	CASRGPRRDSALHF
TRBJ1-2	-	-	TRBV6-1	15	TGCGCCAGCAGCCCTGGACAGAATGTTTTTTATGGCTACACCTTC	CASSPGQNVFYGYTF
TRBJ1-2	few	-	TRBV4-1	13	TGCGCCAGCAGCCAAGATCGGGCAGACGAATACACCTTC	CASSQDRADEYTF
TRBJ1-2	-	TRBD1	TRBV5-1	15	TGCGCCAGCAGCCCATGGACAGGATCCCACTATGGCTACACCTTC	CASSPWTGSHYGYTF
TRBJ1-5	-	-	TRBV7-2	14	TGTGCCAGCAGCTTAGCGGGCGGAAATCAGCCCCAGCATTTT	CASSLAGGNQPQHF
TRBJ1-5	few	-	TRBV7-8	12	TGTGCCAGCAGCTTAATGAATCAGCCCCAGCATTTT	CASSLMNQPQHF
TRBJ1-3	-	-	TRBV5-1	15	TGCGCCAGCAGCTTGGAAGGGGAGGATCGAAACACTATATATTTT	CASSLEGEDRNTIYF
TRBJ2-7	-	TRBD1	TRBV6-1	13	TGTGCCATCAGTGATAGGACAGGGTCCGAGCAGTACTTC	CAISDRTGSEQYF
TRBJ2-7	few	TRBD1	TRBV7-9	15	TGTGCCAGCAGCCCAGGACAGGGAGGATCCTACGAGCAGTACTTC	CASSPGQGGSYEQYF
TRBJ2-5	-	-	TRBV7-2	13	TGTGCCACCTCAGACATGATCCAAGAGACCCAGTACTTC	CATSDMIQETQYF
TRBJ2-7	-	-	TRBV6-8	11	TGTGCCAGCAGTCTAACGAGCGAGCAGTACTTC	CASSLTSEQYF
TRBJ1-1	-	-	TRBV7-8	18	TGTGCCAGCAGCTCGTACAGGTTCCCCTTTGCACTGAACACTGAAGCTTTCTTT	CASSSYRFPFALNTEAFF
TRBJ1-2	few	TRBD1	TRBV5-3	14	TGTGCCAGCAGCTTGACAGGGCTTAACTATGGCTACACCTTC	CASSLTGLNYGYTF
TRBJ2-2	few	-	TRBV6-4	13	TGTGCCAGCAGTTACTCAGGCACCGGGGAGCTGTTTTTT	CASSYSGTGELFF
TRBJ2-5	few	TRBD2	TRBV6-5	14	TGTGCCAGCAGTTCTACGGCGGGAGTCGGGGAGCAGTACTTC	CASSSTAGVGEQYF
TRBJ2-3	-	TRBD2	TRBV5-6	16	TGTGCCAGCAGCTTGTTCTTGCGGGGGGGCACAGATACGCAGTATTTT	CASSLFLRGGTDTQYF
TRBJ2-3	-	-	TRBV5-1	16	TGCGCCAGCAGCTTGTTATGGCCCGCTTGGACAGATACGCAGTATTTT	CASSLLWPAWTDTQYF
TRBJ1-2	-	-	TRBV5-6	13	TGTGCCAGCAGCTTGACAGGTGTCTATGGCTACACCTTC	CASSLTGVYGYTF
TRBJ1-6	few	TRBD1	TRBV19	15	TGTGCCAGCGAAACAGGGGATATCTATAATTCACCCCTCCACTTT	CASETGDIYNSPLHF